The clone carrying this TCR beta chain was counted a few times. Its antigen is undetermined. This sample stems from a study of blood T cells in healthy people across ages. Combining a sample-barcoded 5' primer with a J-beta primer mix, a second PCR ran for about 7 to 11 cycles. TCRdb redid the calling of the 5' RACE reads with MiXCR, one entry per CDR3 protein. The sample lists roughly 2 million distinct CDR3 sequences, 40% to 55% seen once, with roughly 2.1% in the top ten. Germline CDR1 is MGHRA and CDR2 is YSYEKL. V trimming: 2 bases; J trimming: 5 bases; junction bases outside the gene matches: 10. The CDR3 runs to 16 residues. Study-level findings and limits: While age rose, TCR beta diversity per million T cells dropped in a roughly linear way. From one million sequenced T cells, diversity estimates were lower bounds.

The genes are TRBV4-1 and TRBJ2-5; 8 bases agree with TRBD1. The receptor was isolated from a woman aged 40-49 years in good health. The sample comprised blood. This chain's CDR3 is CASSQFPRQGCETQYF. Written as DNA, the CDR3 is TGCGCCAGCAGCCAATTCCCCAGACAGGGGTGCGAGACCCAGTACTTC.